This T cell receptor beta chain was captured by sequencing in a study of blood T cell repertoires in COVID-19. Study at large: Sites in the United States, Italy and Spain provided acute and convalescent COVID-19 samples. PBMCs, B-cell-depleted T cells, or T cells provided the cDNA or gDNA that made up the material.

Germline V lookup: CDR1 SGHTA, CDR2 FQGNSA. The ends were cut back, 1 base at V and 13 bases at J, with 16 bases in the middle. The CDR3 extends over 13 amino acids. The protocol was immunoSEQ multiplex PCR, while the TCRdb copy is restricted to in-frame clones and leaves out a portion. The repertoire consists of 300,000 to 350,000 clones, with about 93% occurring once and the leading ten covering approximately 7.5%. This clone has a handful of counts. The clonotype was recovered from a woman in her 30s with COVID-19, enrolled during active disease. V usage is TRBV7-2 and J usage is TRBJ1-1, with D unclear. Sequenced material: peripheral blood. CDR3 residues: CASSLEAPSSSFF. The CDR3 bases are TGTGCCAGCAGCTTAGAAGCCCCCTCCTCGAGTTTCTTT.